These T cell receptor beta chains were read from a single sample in a study of OX40 agonist ivuxolimab in advanced cancers. Produced via immunoSEQ multiplex PCR; TCRdb's table is partial and in-frame only. This table holds roughly 68,000 clones, about nine tenths found once. The source material was CD4+ or CD8+ T cells sorted from blood, sampled in a trial of the OX40 agonist ivuxolimab. All receptors derive from an adult with an advanced solid tumor such as melanoma, head and neck, liver or kidney cancer. Each CDR3 is given with its conserved first and last residue. The D gene is left open where the match is weak. The size field is filled for only some rows; it gives once, few, many or a size class.

v_call: TRBV5-5; j_call: TRBJ2-6; clone_size: -; d_call: -; cdr3_nt: TGTGCCAGCAGCTTGGGTGTCTCTGGGGCCAACGTCCTGACTTTC; cdr3_aa: CASSLGVSGANVLTF
v_call: TRBV27; j_call: TRBJ1-2; clone_size: -; d_call: -; cdr3_nt: TGTGCCAGCAGTTTACGGGCTCACTATGGCTACACCTTC; cdr3_aa: CASSLRAHYGYTF
v_call: TRBV30; j_call: TRBJ2-3; clone_size: -; d_call: TRBD2; cdr3_nt: TGTGCCCGAGATAGCGGGAGCACAGATACGCAGTATTTT; cdr3_aa: CARDSGSTDTQYF
v_call: TRBV7-6; j_call: TRBJ1-6; clone_size: -; d_call: -; cdr3_nt: TGTGCCAGCAGCTTAGGAGGGTGGCTCAATTCACCCCTCCACTTT; cdr3_aa: CASSLGGWLNSPLHF
v_call: TRBV6-6; j_call: TRBJ2-5; clone_size: -; d_call: -; cdr3_nt: TGTGCCAGCAGTTACCTACAGGCGGGTGGTGAGACCCAGTACTTC; cdr3_aa: CASSYLQAGGETQYF
v_call: TRBV10-1; j_call: TRBJ2-7; clone_size: few; d_call: -; cdr3_nt: TGCGCCAGCAGTGAGTCAACGATGTACGAGCAGTACTTC; cdr3_aa: CASSESTMYEQYF
v_call: TRBV5-4; j_call: TRBJ2-2; clone_size: -; d_call: TRBD2; cdr3_nt: TGTGCCAGCAAGGATCCGGGAGGGCCTGACGGGGAGCTGTTTTTT; cdr3_aa: CASKDPGGPDGELFF
v_call: TRBV10-1; j_call: TRBJ1-3; clone_size: -; d_call: -; cdr3_nt: TGCGCCAGCAGCTCGGACATCGCAGGAAACACCATATATTTT; cdr3_aa: CASSSDIAGNTIYF
v_call: TRBV5-4; j_call: TRBJ2-3; clone_size: -; d_call: TRBD2; cdr3_nt: TGTGCCAGCAGCTTGCGTCTAGCGGGAGGCACAGATACGCAGTATTTT; cdr3_aa: CASSLRLAGGTDTQYF
v_call: TRBV19; j_call: TRBJ1-5; clone_size: few; d_call: -; cdr3_nt: TGTGCCAGTAGTATGAACAGAAACAAGCAGCCCCAGCATTTT; cdr3_aa: CASSMNRNKQPQHF
v_call: TRBV5-1; j_call: TRBJ2-5; clone_size: -; d_call: -; cdr3_nt: TGCGCCAGCAGCTTACCAGAGGGGAGCCAAGAGACCCAGTACTTC; cdr3_aa: CASSLPEGSQETQYF
v_call: TRBV28; j_call: TRBJ1-6; clone_size: once; d_call: TRBD1; cdr3_nt: TGTGCCAGCAGCCGACAGGGGAATTCACCCCTCCACTTT; cdr3_aa: CASSRQGNSPLHF
v_call: TRBV27; j_call: TRBJ2-1; clone_size: -; d_call: TRBD2; cdr3_nt: TGTGCCAGCAGTTTAGATCTAGCGGGGCACAATGAGCAGTTCTTC; cdr3_aa: CASSLDLAGHNEQFF
v_call: TRBV6-1; j_call: TRBJ2-7; clone_size: -; d_call: -; cdr3_nt: TGTGCCAGCAGGGCGCGAATTGGTACTAGCGAGCAGTACTTC; cdr3_aa: CASRARIGTSEQYF
v_call: TRBV6-4; j_call: TRBJ2-7; clone_size: -; d_call: -; cdr3_nt: TGTGCCAGCAGTGACACGAGGACAAACCCACCTAGGTCCTACGAGCAGTACTTC; cdr3_aa: CASSDTRTNPPRSYEQYF
v_call: TRBV7-9; j_call: TRBJ1-2; clone_size: few; d_call: -; cdr3_nt: TGTGCCAGCAGCTTTACGGGCTCGAGCTATGGCTACACCTTC; cdr3_aa: CASSFTGSSYGYTF
v_call: TRBV5-1; j_call: TRBJ1-5; clone_size: once; d_call: -; cdr3_nt: TGCGCCAGCAGGAGAAGTACGAGCAATCAGCCCCAGCATTTT; cdr3_aa: CASRRSTSNQPQHF
v_call: TRBV28; j_call: TRBJ1-2; clone_size: -; d_call: -; cdr3_nt: TGTGCCACGGTGGGGGGCCCCTATGGCTACACCTTC; cdr3_aa: CATVGGPYGYTF
v_call: TRBV25-1; j_call: TRBJ1-6; clone_size: -; d_call: -; cdr3_nt: TGTGCCAGCAGTGAAGTGGCAGCGCCTAAGGGACCCCTCCACTTT; cdr3_aa: CASSEVAAPKGPLHF
v_call: TRBV6-4; j_call: TRBJ1-5; clone_size: -; d_call: -; cdr3_nt: TGTGCCAGCAGTGGAGGGCAGGGGCAGCCCCAGCATTTT; cdr3_aa: CASSGGQGQPQHF
v_call: TRBV28; j_call: TRBJ1-2; clone_size: once; d_call: TRBD1; cdr3_nt: TGTGCCAGCAGTTTGCCTTTACAGGGGGCAAAAGGCTACACCTTC; cdr3_aa: CASSLPLQGAKGYTF
v_call: TRBV2; j_call: TRBJ1-5; clone_size: -; d_call: -; cdr3_nt: TGTGCCAGCAGTGACCGGGGGGGGAACAATCAGCCCCAGCATTTT; cdr3_aa: CASSDRGGNNQPQHF
v_call: TRBV10-3; j_call: TRBJ1-2; clone_size: -; d_call: -; cdr3_nt: TGTGCCATCACCCCGGCAGGGGACAACTATGGCTACACCTTC; cdr3_aa: CAITPAGDNYGYTF
v_call: TRBV27; j_call: TRBJ1-5; clone_size: -; d_call: -; cdr3_nt: TGTGCCAGCAGTGGACAGCCAAATCAGCCCCAGCATTTT; cdr3_aa: CASSGQPNQPQHF
v_call: TRBV18; j_call: TRBJ2-1; clone_size: -; d_call: -; cdr3_nt: TGTGCCAGCTCACCAACACGGTCTTACAATGAGCAGTTCTTC; cdr3_aa: CASSPTRSYNEQFF
v_call: TRBV7-9; j_call: TRBJ2-6; clone_size: -; d_call: -; cdr3_nt: TGTGCCAGCAGCTTATTTTCTTTGGCCTCTGGGGCCAACGTCCTGACTTTC; cdr3_aa: CASSLFSLASGANVLTF
v_call: TRBV5-1; j_call: TRBJ2-2; clone_size: -; d_call: -; cdr3_nt: TGCGCCAGCAGCCCGCGGACATTCGCGAACACCGGGGAGCTGTTTTTT; cdr3_aa: CASSPRTFANTGELFF
v_call: TRBV10-3; j_call: TRBJ2-1; clone_size: -; d_call: TRBD1; cdr3_nt: TGTGCCATCAGTGGAGGACAGGGAGGCCCCAATGAGCAGTTCTTC; cdr3_aa: CAISGGQGGPNEQFF
v_call: TRBV6-1; j_call: TRBJ1-4; clone_size: -; d_call: TRBD1; cdr3_nt: TGTGCCAGCAGTGAAGCGACAGGGGCTAATGAAAAACTGTTTTTT; cdr3_aa: CASSEATGANEKLFF
v_call: TRBV15; j_call: TRBJ1-3; clone_size: -; d_call: TRBD1; cdr3_nt: TGTGCCACCAGCAGGGGGACAGGGAAAAACACCATATATTTT; cdr3_aa: CATSRGTGKNTIYF
v_call: TRBV7-9; j_call: TRBJ1-3; clone_size: -; d_call: -; cdr3_nt: TGTGCCAGCAGCTCCCCCGACAGAGCTGGAAACACCATATATTTT; cdr3_aa: CASSSPDRAGNTIYF
v_call: TRBV7-6; j_call: TRBJ1-1; clone_size: -; d_call: -; cdr3_nt: TGTGCCAGCAGCTTAAACACGATGGCGGAAAACACTGAAGCTTTCTTT; cdr3_aa: CASSLNTMAENTEAFF
v_call: TRBV6-5; j_call: TRBJ2-3; clone_size: -; d_call: -; cdr3_nt: TGTGCCAGCAGTTACTCGAACGGTGACACAGATACGCAGTATTTT; cdr3_aa: CASSYSNGDTDTQYF
v_call: TRBV6-6; j_call: TRBJ1-3; clone_size: once; d_call: -; cdr3_nt: TGTGCCAGCAGTTACTCGGCGGTTTCGGGAAACACCATATATTTT; cdr3_aa: CASSYSAVSGNTIYF
v_call: TRBV7-2; j_call: TRBJ1-4; clone_size: -; d_call: TRBD1; cdr3_nt: TGTGCCAGCAGCTTAGATCAGGGGGTTTTGGTTGAGGAAAAACTGTTTTTT; cdr3_aa: CASSLDQGVLVEEKLFF
v_call: TRBV5-4; j_call: TRBJ2-5; clone_size: -; d_call: -; cdr3_nt: TGTGCCAGCAGCTTGGATGGGGAGACCCAGTACTTC; cdr3_aa: CASSLDGETQYF
v_call: TRBV18; j_call: TRBJ2-5; clone_size: few; d_call: -; cdr3_nt: TGTGCCAGCTCTCTGTGGACCGGACAATGGGAGACCCAGTACTTC; cdr3_aa: CASSLWTGQWETQYF
v_call: TRBV28; j_call: TRBJ2-7; clone_size: -; d_call: -; cdr3_nt: TGTGCCACCGTTGGGGCGCGGGACGCCTACGAGCAGTACTTC; cdr3_aa: CATVGARDAYEQYF
v_call: TRBV6-5; j_call: TRBJ1-2; clone_size: -; d_call: -; cdr3_nt: TGTGCCAGCAGTTACCCCCTCTCGGAGGGAGGCTACACCTTC; cdr3_aa: CASSYPLSEGGYTF
v_call: TRBV25-1; j_call: TRBJ2-3; clone_size: -; d_call: TRBD2; cdr3_nt: TGTGCCAGCAGTGACACACTAGCGGGTAGCACAGATACGCAGTATTTT; cdr3_aa: CASSDTLAGSTDTQYF
v_call: TRBV13; j_call: TRBJ1-1; clone_size: -; d_call: TRBD1; cdr3_nt: TGTGCCAGCAGCTCCGACAGGGTGAACGCTGAAGCTTTCTTT; cdr3_aa: CASSSDRVNAEAFF
v_call: TRBV5-1; j_call: TRBJ2-7; clone_size: -; d_call: -; cdr3_nt: TGCGCCAGCAGCTTGGAAACGGTTAGCTCCTACGAGCAGTACTTC; cdr3_aa: CASSLETVSSYEQYF
v_call: TRBV5-1; j_call: TRBJ2-3; clone_size: -; d_call: TRBD2; cdr3_nt: TGCGCCACCTCAGGCGGGAGAGGGGATACGCAGTATTTT; cdr3_aa: CATSGGRGDTQYF
v_call: TRBV5-4; j_call: TRBJ1-1; clone_size: -; d_call: -; cdr3_nt: TGTGCCAGCAGCCCAAGGGTGACTGGGGAGGAAGCTTTCTTT; cdr3_aa: CASSPRVTGEEAFF
v_call: TRBV27; j_call: TRBJ2-2; clone_size: once; d_call: -; cdr3_nt: TGTGCCAGCAGGGACACGAACACCGGGGAGCTGTTTTTT; cdr3_aa: CASRDTNTGELFF
v_call: TRBV6-4; j_call: TRBJ1-1; clone_size: -; d_call: TRBD1; cdr3_nt: TGTGCCAGCAGTGGGGACAGGGGCACTGAAGCTTTCTTT; cdr3_aa: CASSGDRGTEAFF
v_call: TRBV14; j_call: TRBJ1-2; clone_size: -; d_call: -; cdr3_nt: TGTGCCAGCAGCCAAGCCTTCTTAGGGCATGGCTACACCTTC; cdr3_aa: CASSQAFLGHGYTF
v_call: TRBV28; j_call: TRBJ1-2; clone_size: -; d_call: TRBD1; cdr3_nt: TGTGCCAGCAGTTTGGGACAGGGGGCCCGCCTAAACTATGGCTACACCTTC; cdr3_aa: CASSLGQGARLNYGYTF